The TCR beta chain described here comes from a study of blood T cell repertoires in COVID-19. Study background: PBMCs, B-cell-depleted T cells, or T cells provided the cDNA or gDNA that made up the material.

Germline V CDR1 and CDR2: MDHEN, SYDVKM. This CDR3 contains 14 residues. V lost 6 bases and J lost 3, with 14 bases in between. As processed by the authors: Reference gene primer amplification gave estimated nucleated cell counts. The repertoire was sequenced with immunoSEQ multiplex PCR; TCRdb's copy has only in-frame clones and lacks some. That table furnishes V, J and clone size, whereas the DNA furnished D and trimming. Of approximately 210,000 clones in the sample, just over 90% were seen once. This receptor was taken from a man aged 25-45 years with acute or convalescent COVID-19. The sequencing sample was made of peripheral blood. The genes are TRBV28 and TRBJ1-1; a possible D gene is TRBD1 (5 bases). The DNA of the CDR3 is TGTGCCAGCAGAAACGCAGGGCCCCACACTGAAGCTTTCTTT. It codes for CASRNAGPHTEAFF.